The 30 T cell receptor beta chains in this list originate from one sample, sequenced in a study of T cells in localized non-small cell lung cancer. Only in-frame clones appear in the TCRdb table, and some are missing; sequencing was by immunoSEQ multiplex PCR. The data contain around 53,000 clones, roughly 80% of them seen just once; the ten biggest clones take up more than 4%. The material sequenced was PBMCs, taken before any cancer treatment. The receptors were sampled from a woman aged 35-70 years with stage II lung adenocarcinoma.

The rearrangement uses TRBV19 and TRBJ2-3; 10 bases map to TRBD2. Germline V gene sequence: CDR1 LNHDA, CDR2 SQIVND (reference sequence). CDR3 length: 16 residues. V shed 5 bases and J 5 bases; nucleotides not matched to a gene: 10. In DNA, the CDR3 is TGTGCCAGTAGTCCGCGGACTAGCGGCCGCGGAGATACGCAGTATTTT. It specifies CASSPRTSGRGDTQYF.

This chain joins TRBV30 and TRBJ1-2; D is possibly TRBD1 (5 bases). The CDR3 is 13 amino acids. Germline lookup yields CDR1 GTSNPN and CDR2 SVGIG (reference sequence). With 7 bases removed from V and 0 bases from J, the gap between germline ends came to 12 bases. DNA of the CDR3: TGTGCCTCGACAGTTAATCCTAACTATGGCTACACCTTC. Translation: CASTVNPNYGYTF.

The rearrangement joins TRBV2 to TRBJ2-7, with D unclear. CDR3 length: 13 amino acids. V lost 7 bases and J 0 bases, leaving 10 bases between the germline ends. Per the germline V gene, CDR1 is SNHLY and CDR2 is FYNNEI. The CDR3 loop is CASNQFSSYEQYF. CDR3 in DNA: TGTGCCAGCAATCAGTTTTCCTCCTACGAGCAGTACTTC.

The chain employs TRBV18 and TRBJ2-5; a possible D gene is TRBD1 (6 bases). V gave up 3 bases and J gave up 4 bases, with 15 bases separating them. The CDR3 loop spans 15 amino acids. The germline V gene has CDR1 KGHSH and CDR2 LQKENI. CDR3: CASSPRDTPGETQYF. CDR3 DNA sequence: TGTGCCAGCTCACCCCGGGACACACCGGGAGAGACCCAGTACTTC.

This clone was observed once. The chain uses TRBV6-6 and TRBJ1-2, with D uncertain. The CDR3 contains 13 residues. Germline V gives CDR1 MNHNY, CDR2 SVGAGI (reference sequence). V lost 6 bases and J lost 4, with 12 bases in between. The CDR3 reads CASSLDILYGYTF. CDR3 DNA sequence: TGTGCCAGCAGCCTCGATATCCTCTATGGCTACACCTTC.

In regard to this clone: Germline and junction disagree at one end, which may indicate a read error. This chain connects TRBV7-9 to TRBJ1-2; possibly TRBD1 for D (6 bases). There are 13 residues in the CDR3. Germline values: CDR1 SEHNR, CDR2 FQNEAQ (reference sequence). The CDR3 loop reads CASSLAGTTGIVF. The CDR3 DNA follows: TGTGCCAGCAGCTTAGCTGGGACTACAGGGATTGTCTTC.

With respect to this clone: The sample contains more than one DNA sequence encoding this CDR3. In DNA, the CDR3 is TGTGCCAGCAGCTTAGCTCGTAATGAGCAGTTCTTC. It specifies CASSLARNEQFF. J is TRBJ2-1 and V is TRBV7-8; D unresolved. The CDR3 sequence is 12 residues long. With 0 bases removed from V and 7 bases from J, the gap between germline ends came to 4 bases. From germline, CDR1 is SGHVS and CDR2 FQNEAQ.

The chain carries TRBV5-1 and TRBJ2-3; D is unclear. The germline gives CDR1 SGHRS, CDR2 YFSETQ. The V and J ends lost 0 bases and 2 bases respectively, with 13 bases between them. The CDR3 is made up of 16 amino acids. This CDR3 reads CASSLEGRHTTDTQYF. CDR3 DNA: TGCGCCAGCAGCTTGGAAGGTCGCCATACCACAGATACGCAGTATTTT.

The rearrangement links TRBV5-6 to TRBJ2-3; 8 positions match TRBD1. Germline CDR1 is SGHDT and CDR2 is YYEEEE. The junction had 3 bases not matched to a gene; V was cut back by 2 bases and J by 1 base. The length of the CDR3 is 15 residues. CDR3 amino acids: CASSFQGAGTDTQYF. For the CDR3, the DNA is TGTGCCAGCAGCTTTCAGGGGGCCGGCACAGATACGCAGTATTTT.

The J gene is TRBJ1-5, the V gene TRBV2; D is ambiguous. The CDR3 consists of 14 residues. Germline V CDR1 and CDR2: SNHLY, FYNNEI. V lost 10 bases and J lost 2, with 15 bases in between. The CDR3 protein is CAIKRASGNQPQHF. DNA of the CDR3: TGTGCCATCAAAAGGGCCAGTGGCAATCAGCCCCAGCATTTT. Full variable domain (missing parts from reference TRBV2 and TRBJ1-5): EPEVTQTPSHQVTQMGQEVILRCVPISNHLYFYWYRQILGQKVEFLVSFYNNEISEKSEIFDDQFSVERPDGSNFTLKIRSTKLEDSAMYFCAIKRASGNQPQHFGDGTRLSIL.

The chain links TRBV10-3 to TRBJ2-3; tentative D call: TRBD2 (7 bases). Germline V CDR1 and CDR2: ENHRY, SYGVKD. The CDR3 covers 19 residues. V was trimmed by 3 bases and J by 6 bases, leaving 28 bases between them. The CDR3 reads CAISDPVSRGAQRRDTQYF. The CDR3 region has the DNA TGTGCCATCAGTGATCCCGTCTCCCGGGGGGCGCAGAGGCGGGATACGCAGTATTTT.

A note on this clone: Additional DNA sequences in this sample encode the identical CDR3. The chain is built from TRBV15 and TRBJ1-3; D gene unclear. The V gene's germline CDR1 is LNHNV and CDR2 YYDKDF (reference sequence). Trimming removed 0 bases at V and 4 bases at J, with 10 bases between. The CDR3 is 15 amino acids. The CDR3 loop is CATSRDRRSGNTIYF. The CDR3 DNA sequence: TGTGCCACCAGCAGAGATCGGCGATCAGGAAACACCATATATTTT. The full variable domain, with the rest looked up from reference TRBV15 and TRBJ1-3, is DAMVIQNPRYQVTQFGKPVTLSCSQTLNHNVMYWYQQKSSQAPKLLFHYYDKDFNNEADTPDNFQSRRPNTSFCFLDIRSPGLGDTAMYLCATSRDRRSGNTIYFGEGSWLTVV.

The gene calls are TRBV6-1 and TRBJ2-5, with 12 nucleotides matching TRBD2. Trimming at V came to 6 bases and at J to 5 bases, leaving 7 bases not matched to a gene. There are 15 residues in the CDR3. CDR1 is MNHNS and CDR2 is SASEGT in the germline V gene. CDR3 DNA sequence: TGTGCCAGCAGCCAGACTAGCGGGGGAGGGGAGACCCAGTACTTC. Amino acids: CASSQTSGGGETQYF.

V gene TRBV21-1 combines with J gene TRBJ2-5; the table assigns TRBD2, which was not confirmed against the DNA. TRBV21-1 is tagged as a pseudogene. The CDR3 has 14 amino acids. CDR3 residues: CASSKGEGTETQYF. The DNA for the CDR3 is TGTGCCAGCAGCAAAGGGGAGGGAACGGAGACCCAGTACTTC.

The chain links TRBV5-1 to TRBJ2-7; D tentatively fits TRBD1 or TRBD2 (5 bases each). This CDR3 comprises 15 residues. CDR1 is SGHRS, CDR2 YFSETQ, per germline. V lost 4 bases and J lost 1, with 15 bases in between. The CDR3 sequence is CASSPRTGTSYEQYF. The CDR3 DNA reads as TGCGCCAGCAGCCCTCGGACGGGGACGTCCTACGAGCAGTACTTC.

This chain connects TRBV7-3 to TRBJ2-5, with TRBD1 matching 9 bases. Losses at the gene ends were 4 bases for V and 3 bases for J; bases not matched to a gene: 6. The CDR3 contains 15 residues. In germline, CDR1 is SGHTA, CDR2 FQGTGA. The CDR3: CASSSTGGPEETQYF. The CDR3 DNA sequence: TGTGCCAGCAGCTCAACAGGGGGCCCTGAAGAGACCCAGTACTTC.

The V and J genes are TRBV6-5 and TRBJ2-2; D not certain. V shed 1 base and J shed 6 bases, with 6 bases lying between them. This CDR3 is built from 13 residues. CDR1 and CDR2 from the germline V gene are MNHEY and SVGAGI. The CDR3, as DNA: TGTGCCAGCAGTTACTGGAGCGCCGGGGAGCTGTTTTTT. Protein sequence: CASSYWSAGELFF.

This clone was observed a single time. The chain joins TRBV5-1 to TRBJ2-2; D ambiguous. Trimming took off 4 bases at V and 4 bases at J, with 8 bases between the two ends. CDR3 length equals 13 residues. Germline V gives CDR1 SGHRS, CDR2 YFSETQ. CDR3 coding DNA: TGCGCCAGCAGCCGTGTGGGCACCGGGGAGCTGTTTTTT. Its protein is CASSRVGTGELFF.

This CDR3 reads CASSSPGQTPNTEAFF. CDR3 DNA sequence: TGTGCCAGCAGCAGCCCGGGACAGACACCGAACACTGAAGCTTTCTTT. V is TRBV7-8 and J is TRBJ1-1; 7 bases fit TRBD1. With 5 bases clipped from V and 1 base from J, the junction kept 10 bases outside the gene matches. This CDR3 has 16 amino acids. The germline V gene has CDR1 SGHVS and CDR2 FQNEAQ.

This clone occurred a few times. This chain uses TRBV6-1 with TRBJ1-1, with a weak D call TRBD1 (6 bases). V was pared by 1 base and J by 1 base, with 13 bases between. The CDR3 is made up of 16 amino acids. The V gene's germline CDR1 is MNHNS and CDR2 SASEGT. This CDR3 is CASSEVPGATNTEAFF. The CDR3, as DNA: TGTGCCAGCAGTGAAGTCCCGGGGGCGACGAACACTGAAGCTTTCTTT.

The rearrangement joins TRBV7-2 to TRBJ2-1; 12 bases fit TRBD2. The CDR3 extends over 15 amino acids. With 4 bases clipped from V and 9 bases from J, the junction kept 7 bases outside the gene matches. Germline V gene data show CDR1 as SGHTA and CDR2 as FQGNSA. The CDR3 DNA reads as TGTGCCAGCAGCTCGATACTAGCGGGGGGCTCTGAGCAGTTCTTC. It encodes CASSSILAGGSEQFF.

This chain joins TRBV28 and TRBJ1-2; D possibly corresponds to TRBD1 (5 bases). Trimming cost V 2 bases and J 4 bases, with 11 bases left between them. CDR3 length equals 14 residues. From germline, CDR1 is MDHEN and CDR2 SYDVKM. Written as DNA, the CDR3 is TGTGCCAGCAGTTTAATAGGGGTATTCTATGGCTACACCTTC. Encoded protein: CASSLIGVFYGYTF.

This clone was seen a few times. This chain connects TRBV5-6 to TRBJ1-2, with 8 positions matching TRBD1. CDR1 is SGHDT, CDR2 YYEEEE, per germline. J lost 5 bases, V lost 7 bases, and 4 bases had no gene match. This CDR3 is built from 12 residues. CDR3 sequence (DNA): TGTGCCAGCGGGACAGGACCGTATGGCTACACCTTC. Translating gives CASGTGPYGYTF.

The chain employs TRBV30 and TRBJ1-4; D unresolved. The CDR3 consists of 13 residues. Germline-derived CDR1 and CDR2 are GTSNPN and SVGIG (reference sequence). Trimming took off 6 bases at V and 5 bases at J, with 13 bases between the two ends. CDR3 protein: CACRRQVNEKLFF. CDR3 nucleotide sequence: TGTGCCTGTCGCAGGCAGGTGAATGAAAAACTGTTTTTT.

V and J are TRBV19 and TRBJ1-5; TRBD1 aligns across 8 bases. The CDR3 contains 14 residues. The V gene end was trimmed by 3 bases and the J gene end by 5 bases; junction bases not matched to a gene: 3. Germline CDR1 LNHDA, CDR2 SQIVND (reference sequence). The CDR3 DNA reads as TGTGCCAGTAGTATTTCAGGGGGCCATCAGCCCCAGCATTTT. This encodes CASSISGGHQPQHF.

The V gene is TRBV4-1, the J gene TRBJ2-5; TRBD1 is a possible D gene (6 bases). Matching the DNA end better, TRBJ2-7 makes the J call doubtful. Germline V gene sequence: CDR1 MGHRA, CDR2 YSYEKL. The length of the CDR3 is 14 residues. Here the CDR3 DNA reads TGCGCCAGCAGCCCCCGAGGACAGAGCTACGAGCAGTACTTC. It translates to CASSPRGQSYEQYF.

The chain recombines TRBV4-3 with TRBJ2-2; 11 bases match TRBD2. Germline loops: CDR1 LGHNA, CDR2 YSLEER. CDR3 size: 16 residues. Germline trimming cut 0 bases from V and 6 bases from J; bases unmatched to any gene: 3. The CDR3 nucleotides are TGCGCCAGCAGCCAAGATAGCGGGGGGGCATCCGGGGAGCTGTTTTTT. It specifies CASSQDSGGASGELFF.

J is TRBJ2-7 and V is TRBV7-9; a weak D match, TRBD2 (7 bases). Trimming pared 6 bases from V and 3 bases from J, leaving 18 bases between. Germline CDR1 is SEHNR and CDR2 is FQNEAQ (reference sequence). The CDR3 has 15 residues. CDR3 DNA: TGTGCCAGCAGTGGGGCGGGGGCAGGGATCTACGAGCAGTACTTC. It yields the protein CASSGAGAGIYEQYF.

This sequence joins TRBV18 and TRBJ2-6; D is uncertain. The CDR3 runs 15 residues. CDR1 is KGHSH and CDR2 is LQKENI in the germline V gene. Deletions cut 3 bases from V and 0 bases from J, with 6 bases between. As DNA, the CDR3 is TGTGCCAGCTCACCTTCTCACTCTGGGGCCAACGTCCTGACTTTC. It is translated as CASSPSHSGANVLTF.

The rearrangement links TRBV6-5 to TRBJ2-7; D is perhaps TRBD2 (5 bases). The CDR3 runs 13 residues. V lost 8 bases and J 3 bases, leaving 14 bases between the germline ends. Germline lookup yields CDR1 MNHEY and CDR2 SVGAGI. The CDR3 bases are TGTGCCAGCGGGAGAGGGAAGGACTACGAGCAGTACTTC. Its protein product is CASGRGKDYEQYF.